This T cell receptor beta chain was obtained from a study of shared clonotypes between healthy human individuals. Sequenced by immunoSEQ multiplex PCR; TCRdb stores in-frame clones only, minus some. The table shows 1,400,000 or so clones, with less than 99% occurring only once. Deletions cut 6 bases from V and 2 bases from J, with 17 bases between. The germline CDR1 and CDR2 sequences are SNHLY and FYNNEI. The CDR3 is made up of 15 amino acids. The receptor comes from a young man in good health. The chain carries TRBV2 and TRBJ2-7, with D possibly matching TRBD1 (6 bases). Sequenced sample: naive CD4+ T cells sorted from blood. The subset is: CD45RA+ positively selected. The CDR3 protein is CASRLQTGLAYEQYF. The CDR3 DNA reads TGTGCCAGCAGGCTCCAGACAGGCCTGGCCTACGAGCAGTACTTC.